These T cell receptor beta chains were read from a single sample in a study of OX40 agonist ivuxolimab in advanced cancers. Repertoires were generated with immunoSEQ multiplex PCR, while TCRdb's copy carries only in-frame clones and drops some. The table records some 30,000 clones, approximately 80% of them present only once. The sample in question was CD4+ or CD8+ T cells sorted from blood, obtained in a trial of the OX40 agonist ivuxolimab. All receptors derive from an adult with an advanced solid tumor such as melanoma, head and neck, liver or kidney cancer. The CDR3 runs from the conserved cysteine through the conserved F or W. The D gene is left open where the match is weak. Clone size is given for some rows only: seen once, a few or many times, or a class if the clone is expanded.

j_call	d_call	clone_size	v_call	cdr3_nt	cdr3_aa
TRBJ1-1	NA	few	TRBV7-2	TGTGCCAGCAGCTTACGGGAGAACACTGAAGCTTTCTTT	CASSLRENTEAFF
TRBJ1-5	NA	NA	TRBV27	TGTGCCAGCAGTTTACTTTTCCGGGGAGGAACTAATCAGCCCCAGCATTTT	CASSLLFRGGTNQPQHF
TRBJ2-7	TRBD1	few	TRBV6-4	TGTGCCAGCAGTTCAAGACCGGGACAGGGGCACATCGAGCAGTACTTC	CASSSRPGQGHIEQYF
TRBJ2-5	NA	NA	TRBV4-2	TGTGCCAGCGCTAAGGCAGATCAAGAGACCCAGTACTTC	CASAKADQETQYF
TRBJ2-3	NA	once	TRBV11-2	TGTGCCAGCAGCGCCCTAGGGTATACGCAGTATTTT	CASSALGYTQYF
TRBJ2-5	TRBD1	NA	TRBV7-9	TGTGCCAGCAGCTTCGGACAGGGTGACCAGTACTTC	CASSFGQGDQYF
TRBJ2-2	NA	NA	TRBV5-1	TGCGCCAGCAGCTTGACCCAACTGGACACCGGGGAGCTGTTTTTT	CASSLTQLDTGELFF
TRBJ2-7	NA	once	TRBV18	TGTGCCAGCTCACCCGGGGTCCTAAACTACGAGCAGTACTTC	CASSPGVLNYEQYF
TRBJ2-7	TRBD2	NA	TRBV11-2	TGTGCCAGCAGCTTTGAGCGGGGTACCTACGAGCAGTACTTC	CASSFERGTYEQYF
TRBJ1-1	TRBD1	NA	TRBV5-5	TGTGCCAGCAGCTTGGCTGGTACAGGGGGGACTGAAGCTTTCTTT	CASSLAGTGGTEAFF
TRBJ1-6	NA	NA	TRBV6-1	TGTGCCAGCAGTGAACGGTGGCAGGGAAATTCACCCCTCCACTTT	CASSERWQGNSPLHF
TRBJ2-7	TRBD2	NA	TRBV7-2	TGTGCCAGCAGCTTAGCGTTCCTGGGGACTACCAGGTCCTACGAGCAGTACTTC	CASSLAFLGTTRSYEQYF
TRBJ2-5	TRBD2	once	TRBV5-5	TGTGCCAGCAGGGGGACTACCAAAGAGACCCAGTACTTC	CASRGTTKETQYF
TRBJ2-2	TRBD1	few	TRBV11-2	TGTGCCAGCAGCAACAGGGGGCGCGCCGGGGAGCTGTTTTTT	CASSNRGRAGELFF
TRBJ1-5	NA	NA	TRBV6-6	TGTGCCAGCAGGTCTGACCAGGCGCAACCCCAGCATTTT	CASRSDQAQPQHF
TRBJ2-5	NA	NA	TRBV19	TGTGCCAGTAGTAACACTGTTGGGGGGACCCAGTACTTC	CASSNTVGGTQYF
TRBJ1-1	TRBD1	NA	TRBV7-9	TGTGCCAGCAGCCAAGCTTTGGACTCCAGGGGGACTGAAGCTTTCTTT	CASSQALDSRGTEAFF
TRBJ1-2	NA	NA	TRBV6-1	TGTGCCAGCTTACAGGGTATTACTTCTGGCTACACCTTC	CASLQGITSGYTF
TRBJ2-4	TRBD1	NA	TRBV7-2	TGTGCCAGCAGCTTAGCGGCCTCCGGGACAGGGATCGACATTCAGTACTTC	CASSLAASGTGIDIQYF
TRBJ1-3	TRBD1	NA	TRBV6-4	TGTGCCAGCAGTGACTCCCCGGACAGGGGCACCCCTTTATTCTCTGGAAACACCATATATTTT	CASSDSPDRGTPLFSGNTIYF
TRBJ2-7	TRBD1	NA	TRBV5-1	TGCGCCAGCAGACTTGGGACAGATAGTCGGGAGCAGTACTTC	CASRLGTDSREQYF
TRBJ1-2	NA	NA	TRBV19	TGTGCCAGTAGTTCGCGACGGATCTATGGCTACACCTTC	CASSSRRIYGYTF
TRBJ2-7	NA	once	TRBV5-8	TGTGCCAGCAGCTTGCTGAGCTCGGATGGATGGGAGCAGTACTTC	CASSLLSSDGWEQYF
TRBJ2-7	NA	NA	TRBV30	TGTGCCTGGAGTACCGGGATCGAGCAGTACTTC	CAWSTGIEQYF
TRBJ2-6	NA	NA	TRBV11-2	TGTGCCAGCAGCTTAGACCTCAGGGGAGCGGGCTCTGGGGCCAACGTCCTGACTTTC	CASSLDLRGAGSGANVLTF
TRBJ1-3	NA	NA	TRBV6-5	TGTGCCAGCAGTTACGGACGGGCCCGCTCTGGAAACACCATATATTTT	CASSYGRARSGNTIYF
TRBJ2-5	TRBD2	NA	TRBV5-1	TGCGCCAGCAGCTTGGCCGCGCGGGGGGGCCTCGGGACCCAGTACTTC	CASSLAARGGLGTQYF
TRBJ2-3	NA	NA	TRBV4-2	TGTGCCAGCAGCCAAGAGGGACCTCTCCCAGATACGCAGTATTTT	CASSQEGPLPDTQYF
TRBJ1-5	NA	NA	TRBV6-5	TGTGCCAGCAGTTACCTTGGCGGGGTTAATCAGCCCCAGCATTTT	CASSYLGGVNQPQHF
TRBJ2-5	NA	NA	TRBV7-9	TGTGCCAGCAGCTTAGGCACGAGGGCAGGGAGAGGAGAGACCCAGTACTTC	CASSLGTRAGRGETQYF
TRBJ2-2	TRBD2	medium-sized	TRBV29-1	TGCAGCGTGGCGGGAGGTAGCGGGGTAAAAACCGGGGAGCTGTTTTTT	CSVAGGSGVKTGELFF
TRBJ2-6	NA	NA	TRBV6-4	TGTGCCAGCCTAGAGAGCTCTGGGGCCAACGTCCTGACTTTC	CASLESSGANVLTF
TRBJ1-1	TRBD1	NA	TRBV5-1	TGCGCCAGCAGCTTCGGAGGGACAGGGGGCGAGTATGAAGCTTTCTTT	CASSFGGTGGEYEAFF
TRBJ2-3	TRBD2	few	TRBV27	TGTGCCAGCAGTTCCGGGACTAGCGGGATGTGGACAGATACGCAGTATTTT	CASSSGTSGMWTDTQYF
TRBJ1-1	NA	few	TRBV7-3	TGTGCCAGCAGCTTAACGAAGTACGCTGAAGCTTTCTTT	CASSLTKYAEAFF
TRBJ2-3	TRBD2	few	TRBV4-2	TGTGCCAGCAGCCAAGGGCTAGCGGGGAGCACAGATACGCAGTATTTT	CASSQGLAGSTDTQYF
TRBJ1-1	NA	NA	TRBV28	TGTGCCAGCAGTTTGGAGATTAACACTGAAGCTTTCTTT	CASSLEINTEAFF
TRBJ2-1	NA	NA	TRBV4-1	TGCGCCAGCAGCCAAGCAAGTACCAGGAGCTCCTACAATGAGCAGTTCTTC	CASSQASTRSSYNEQFF
TRBJ2-2	NA	NA	TRBV7-8	TGTGCCAGCAGCTTAACTGGGGGACACACCGGGGAGCTGTTTTTT	CASSLTGGHTGELFF
TRBJ2-7	NA	NA	TRBV7-9	TGTGCCAGCAGCTCTCACCACTACGAGCAGTACTTC	CASSSHHYEQYF
TRBJ1-2	NA	NA	TRBV29-1	TGCAGCGTTTGGGGCTATCTCGATGGCTACACCTTC	CSVWGYLDGYTF